The 5 T cell receptor beta chains below were found in one sample sequenced in a study of siplizumab effects on memory and regulatory T cells. Produced via immunoSEQ multiplex PCR; TCRdb's table is partial and in-frame only. This sample has approximately 60,000 clones; around three quarters occur once, and the top ten carry 0.42%. The sequenced sample consisted of memory CD4+ T cells sorted from blood. The receptors shown here come from a human donor in good health.

The chain recombines TRBV28 with TRBJ2-7; no definite D call. The CDR3 has 14 amino acids. V lost 6 bases and J 6 bases, leaving 18 bases between the germline ends. From germline, CDR1 is MDHEN and CDR2 SYDVKM. Here the CDR3 reads CASSQQNPNPEQYF. CDR3 DNA sequence: TGTGCCAGCAGCCAGCAGAACCCCAATCCCGAGCAGTACTTC.

The rearrangement uses TRBV7-6 and TRBJ2-3, with D hard to call. The CDR3 runs to 14 residues. Trimming took off 2 bases at V and 2 bases at J, with 8 bases between the two ends. The germline V gene has CDR1 SGHVS and CDR2 FNYEAQ. DNA for the CDR3: TGTGCCAGCAGCTTAAGCGCAATCACAGATACGCAGTATTTT. Protein: CASSLSAITDTQYF.

This clone was recorded a few times. At the DNA level, this CDR3 is encoded by other sequences in the same sample as well. This sequence joins TRBV5-1 and TRBJ2-3; D may be TRBD2 (5 bases). Germline V gene lookup returns CDR1 SGHRS and CDR2 YFSETQ. Between the trimmed V and J ends, which lost 0 bases and 0 bases, there was a span of 11 bases. The CDR3 is 16 residues long. CDR3 bases: TGCGCCAGCAGCTTGGGGAGGTTTTCTAGCACAGATACGCAGTATTTT. Amino acid sequence: CASSLGRFSSTDTQYF.

The chain is built from TRBV6-4 and TRBJ1-1; the match to TRBD1 covers 9 bases. The CDR3 runs 17 residues. Germline lookup yields CDR1 MRHNA and CDR2 SNTAGT. V was clipped by 2 bases and J by 4 bases; unmatched bases: 11. CDR3 loop: CASSDQEDRGEGTEAFF. In nucleotides, the CDR3 is TGTGCCAGCAGTGACCAAGAGGACAGGGGCGAAGGCACTGAAGCTTTCTTT.

The chain links TRBV6-6 to TRBJ1-2, with D possibly being TRBD1 (5 bases). Germline assignment: CDR1 MNHNY and CDR2 SVGAGI (reference sequence). The CDR3 totals 13 residues. V lost 6 bases, J lost 4 bases, and 12 bases lay in between. The CDR3 DNA reads as TGTGCCAGCAGCACCGGGACGATCTATGGCTACACCTTC. Its translation: CASSTGTIYGYTF.